This entry concerns a single T cell receptor beta chain. The length of the CDR3 is 14 residues. V lost 1 base and J lost 2, with 8 bases in between. TCRdb used MiXCR to reprocess the RT-PCR reads, holding one entry per CDR3 protein. The sample gives about 680,000 distinct CDR3 sequences, around 14% of which show up once; about 3.6% is in the top ten. This chain links TRBV12-3 or TRBV12-4 with TRBJ2-5, with D unresolved. This clonotype was obtained from a female donor in good health, serving as a healthy control. Sequencing was carried out using memory CD4+ T cells from blood. CDR3: CASSLGLNQETQYF. As DNA, the CDR3 is TGTGCCAGCAGTTTAGGTCTGAATCAAGAGACCCAGTACTTC.